This T cell receptor beta chain was identified during a study of blood T cell repertoires in COVID-19. Study context: Sites across the United States, Italy and Spain contributed samples from acute and convalescent COVID-19. PBMCs, B-cell-depleted T cells, or T cells provided the cDNA or gDNA that made up the material.

The V end lost 3 bases, the J end lost 1 base, and 12 bases lay between the germline ends. In germline, CDR1 is KGHSH, CDR2 LQKENI. CDR3 length: 15 residues. The repertoire was sequenced with immunoSEQ multiplex PCR; TCRdb's copy has only in-frame clones and lacks some. Among 200,000 to 250,000 clones listed, 85% to 90% were seen once. Concerning this clone itself: The same CDR3 arises from other DNA sequences in this sample as well.

The TCR sequence derives from a woman aged 55-70 years with acute or convalescent COVID-19. The sequencing input was peripheral blood. This chain uses TRBV18 with TRBJ1-2; D unresolved. In nucleotides, the CDR3 is TGTGCCAGCTCACCCGAGCGTGTCGGTAACTATGGCTACACCTTC. Its translation is CASSPERVGNYGYTF.